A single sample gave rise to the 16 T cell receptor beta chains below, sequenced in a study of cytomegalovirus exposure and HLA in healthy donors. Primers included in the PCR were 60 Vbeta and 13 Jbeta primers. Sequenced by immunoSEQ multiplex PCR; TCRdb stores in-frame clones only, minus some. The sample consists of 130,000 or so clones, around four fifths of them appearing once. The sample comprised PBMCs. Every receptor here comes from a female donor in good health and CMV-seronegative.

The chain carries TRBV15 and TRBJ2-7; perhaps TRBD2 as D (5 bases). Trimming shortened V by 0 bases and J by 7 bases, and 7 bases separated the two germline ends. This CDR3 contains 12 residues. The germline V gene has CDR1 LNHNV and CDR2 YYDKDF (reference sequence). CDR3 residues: CATSRDWREQYF. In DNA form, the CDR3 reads TGTGCCACCAGCAGAGACTGGAGGGAGCAGTACTTC.

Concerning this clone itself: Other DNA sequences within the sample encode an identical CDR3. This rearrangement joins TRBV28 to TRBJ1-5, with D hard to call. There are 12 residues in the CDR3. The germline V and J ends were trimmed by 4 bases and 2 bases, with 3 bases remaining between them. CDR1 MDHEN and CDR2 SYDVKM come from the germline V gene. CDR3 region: CASSSGNQPQHF. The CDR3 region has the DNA TGTGCCAGCAGTTCGGGCAATCAGCCCCAGCATTTT.

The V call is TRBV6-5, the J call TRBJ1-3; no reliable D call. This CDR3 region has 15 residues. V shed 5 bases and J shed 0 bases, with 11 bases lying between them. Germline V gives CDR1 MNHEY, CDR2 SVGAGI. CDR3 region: CASSVDFRSGNTIYF. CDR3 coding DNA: TGTGCCAGCAGTGTGGACTTCCGCTCTGGAAACACCATATATTTT.

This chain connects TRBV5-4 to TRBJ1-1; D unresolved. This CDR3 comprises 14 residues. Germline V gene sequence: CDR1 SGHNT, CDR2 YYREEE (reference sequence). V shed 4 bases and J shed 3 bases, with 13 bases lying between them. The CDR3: CASSPFLSDTEAFF. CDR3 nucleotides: TGTGCCAGCAGCCCCTTTTTATCCGACACTGAAGCTTTCTTT.

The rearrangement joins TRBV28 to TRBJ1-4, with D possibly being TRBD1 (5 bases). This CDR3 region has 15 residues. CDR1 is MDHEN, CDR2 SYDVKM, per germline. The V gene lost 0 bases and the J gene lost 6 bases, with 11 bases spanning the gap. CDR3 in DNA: TGTGCCAGCAGTTTATGGGGCAGGGCGGATGAAAAACTGTTTTTT. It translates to CASSLWGRADEKLFF.

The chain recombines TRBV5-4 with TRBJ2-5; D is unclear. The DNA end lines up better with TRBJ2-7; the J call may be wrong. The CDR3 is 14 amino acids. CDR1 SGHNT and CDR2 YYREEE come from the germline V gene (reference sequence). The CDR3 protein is CASSPPGGDYEQYF. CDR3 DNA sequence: TGTGCCAGCAGCCCCCCCGGCGGCGACTACGAGCAGTACTTC.

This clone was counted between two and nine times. CDR3 residues: CASSSAGFAEGTQYF. DNA for the CDR3: TGTGCCAGTAGTTCGGCGGGGTTCGCAGAAGGTACGCAGTATTTT. V usage is TRBV19 and J usage is TRBJ2-3; a possible D gene is TRBD2 (6 bases). Trimming left V 5 bases short and J 8 bases short, with 20 bases between. Per the germline V gene, CDR1 is LNHDA and CDR2 is SQIVND (reference sequence). The CDR3 is made up of 15 amino acids.

The CDR3 sequence is CASSPGQGNEKLFF. CDR3 bases: TGTGCCAGCTCACCGGGACAGGGTAATGAAAAACTGTTTTTT. The chain is built from TRBV18 and TRBJ1-4, with 9 bases lining up with TRBD1. The germline CDR1 and CDR2 sequences are KGHSH and LQKENI. Trimming at V came to 3 bases and at J to 4 bases, leaving 0 bases not matched to a gene. This CDR3 has 14 residues.

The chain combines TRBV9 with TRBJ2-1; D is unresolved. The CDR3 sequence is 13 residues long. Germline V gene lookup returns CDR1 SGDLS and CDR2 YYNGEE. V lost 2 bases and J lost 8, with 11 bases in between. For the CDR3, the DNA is TGTGCCAGCAGCGTTATAGCATCGGATGAGCAGTTCTTC. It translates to CASSVIASDEQFF.

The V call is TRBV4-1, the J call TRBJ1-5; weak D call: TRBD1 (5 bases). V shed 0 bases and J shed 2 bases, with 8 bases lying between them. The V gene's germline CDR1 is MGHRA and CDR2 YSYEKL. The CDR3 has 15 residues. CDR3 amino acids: CASSQDSQGNQPQHF. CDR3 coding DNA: TGCGCCAGCAGCCAAGATTCACAGGGCAATCAGCCCCAGCATTTT.

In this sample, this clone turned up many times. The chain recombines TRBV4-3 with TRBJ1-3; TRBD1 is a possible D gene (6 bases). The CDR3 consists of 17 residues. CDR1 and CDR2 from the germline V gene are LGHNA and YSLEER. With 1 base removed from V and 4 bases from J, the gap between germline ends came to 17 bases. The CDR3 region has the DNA TGCGCCAGCAGCCAAGCCACCCGCGGGGGGCCCGGAAACACCATATATTTT. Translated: CASSQATRGGPGNTIYF.

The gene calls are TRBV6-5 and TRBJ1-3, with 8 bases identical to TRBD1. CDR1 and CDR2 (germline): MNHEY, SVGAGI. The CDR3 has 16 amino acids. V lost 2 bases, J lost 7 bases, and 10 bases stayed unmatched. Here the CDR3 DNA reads TGTGCCAGCAGTTACCCAGGGGGCGCGGGAACCAACACCATATATTTT. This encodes CASSYPGGAGTNTIYF.

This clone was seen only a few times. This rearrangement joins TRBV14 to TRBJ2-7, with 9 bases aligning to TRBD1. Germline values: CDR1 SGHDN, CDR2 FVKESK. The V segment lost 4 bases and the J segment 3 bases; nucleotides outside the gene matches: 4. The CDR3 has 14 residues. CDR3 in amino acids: CASSPGTGHYEQYF. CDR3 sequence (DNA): TGTGCCAGCAGCCCCGGGACAGGGCACTACGAGCAGTACTTC. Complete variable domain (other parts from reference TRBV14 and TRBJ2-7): EAGVTQFPSHSVIEKGQTVTLRCDPISGHDNLYWYRRVMGKEIKFLLHFVKESKQDESGMPNNRFLAERTGGTYSTLKVQPAELEDSGVYFCASSPGTGHYEQYFGPGTRLTVT.

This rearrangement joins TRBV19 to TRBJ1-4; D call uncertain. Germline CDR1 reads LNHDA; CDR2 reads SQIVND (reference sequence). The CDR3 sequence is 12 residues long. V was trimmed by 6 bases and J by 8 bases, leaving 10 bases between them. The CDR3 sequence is CASSPAGEKLFF. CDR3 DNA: TGTGCCAGTAGCCCAGCCGGGGAAAAACTGTTTTTT. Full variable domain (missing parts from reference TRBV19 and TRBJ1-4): DGGITQSPKYLFRKEGQNVTLSCEQNLNHDAMYWYRQDPGQGLRLIYYSQIVNDFQKGDIAEGYSVSREKKESFPLTVTSAQKNPTAFYLCASSPAGEKLFFGSGTQLSVL.

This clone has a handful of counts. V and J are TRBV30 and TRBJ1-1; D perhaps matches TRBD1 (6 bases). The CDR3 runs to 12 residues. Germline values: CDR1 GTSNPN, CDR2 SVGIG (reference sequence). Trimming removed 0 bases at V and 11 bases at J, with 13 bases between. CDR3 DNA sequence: TGTGCCTGGAGTGTAGTGTCAGGGGTCGCTTTCTTT. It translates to CAWSVVSGVAFF.

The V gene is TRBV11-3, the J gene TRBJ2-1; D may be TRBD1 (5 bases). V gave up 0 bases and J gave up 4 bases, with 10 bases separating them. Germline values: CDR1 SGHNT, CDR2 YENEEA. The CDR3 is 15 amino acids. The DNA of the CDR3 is TGTGCCAGCAGCTTAGACCCGACAGTATACAATGAGCAGTTCTTC. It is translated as CASSLDPTVYNEQFF.